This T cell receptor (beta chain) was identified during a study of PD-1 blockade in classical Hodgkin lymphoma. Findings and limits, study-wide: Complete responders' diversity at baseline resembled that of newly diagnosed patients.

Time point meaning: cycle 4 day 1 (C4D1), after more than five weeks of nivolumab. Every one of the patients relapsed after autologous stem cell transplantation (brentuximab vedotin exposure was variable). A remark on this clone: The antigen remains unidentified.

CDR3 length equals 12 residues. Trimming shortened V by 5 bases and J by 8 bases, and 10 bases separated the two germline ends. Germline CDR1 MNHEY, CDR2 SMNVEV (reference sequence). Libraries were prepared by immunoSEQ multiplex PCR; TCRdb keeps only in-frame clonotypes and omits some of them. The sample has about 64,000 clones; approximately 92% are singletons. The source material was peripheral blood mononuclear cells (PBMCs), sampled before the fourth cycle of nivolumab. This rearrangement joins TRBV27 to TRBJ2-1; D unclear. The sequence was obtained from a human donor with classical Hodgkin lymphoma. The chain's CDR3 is CASSPSPDEQFF. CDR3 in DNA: TGTGCCAGCAGTCCCTCCCCCGATGAGCAGTTCTTC.